These 8 T cell receptor beta chains share one sample of origin, sequenced in a study of low-dose radiotherapy and immunotherapy resistance in tumors. Sample time point: before trial treatment. With TRAV- and TRBV-specific primers, first-strand cDNA was made, covering the alpha and beta chains. TCR amplification ran roughly 21 PCR cycles using constant-region and V-primer adapter primers. TCRdb reprocessed the reads via MiXCR and lists one record per CDR3 protein. This sample carries tens of thousands of distinct CDR3 sequences, roughly 9% of them seen once, and the ten largest clones take around 0.98%. Here the sequenced sample was PBMCs, taken before treatment. The receptors originated from a male donor with prostate cancer.

This clonotype was recorded many times. The chain is built from TRBV5-1 and TRBJ2-3; D is possibly TRBD2 (6 bases). CDR1 and CDR2 (germline): SGHRS, YFSETQ. The CDR3 spans 13 residues. Between the trimmed V and J ends, which lost 7 bases and 4 bases, there was a span of 13 bases. The CDR3 spells CASSSGDADTQYF. CDR3 nucleotide sequence: TGCGCCAGCTCGTCGGGGGATGCAGATACGCAGTATTTT.

The CDR3 coding sequence is TGTGCCTGGAGTGTACGGCCGGGACAGGGCCATTACGAGCAGTACTTC. It encodes CAWSVRPGQGHYEQYF. This chain links TRBV30 with TRBJ2-7; 9 bases are shared with TRBD1. Germline CDR1 reads GTSNPN; CDR2 reads SVGIG (reference sequence). This CDR3 spans 16 amino acids. V shed 0 bases and J 4 bases; nucleotides not matched to a gene: 10.

This clonotype has ten or more counts. The rearrangement uses TRBV28 and TRBJ2-7; TRBD1 aligns across 8 bases. Germline CDR1 is MDHEN and CDR2 is SYDVKM. The CDR3 has 14 residues. Trimming removed 5 bases from V and 4 bases from J; junction bases left unmatched: 7. The CDR3 DNA is TGTGCCAGCAGTCTCCAGGGGGCTAAGTACGAGCAGTACTTC. Translated: CASSLQGAKYEQYF.

Worth noting for this clonotype: A far bigger clonotype differs at one base, so this is likely a read error. CDR3 bases: TGTGCCAGCAGGAGATCGGGGGGCGAGCAGTGCTTC. Translated, it gives CASRRSGGEQCF. The V gene is TRBV7-3, the J gene TRBJ2-5, with TRBD2 as a possible D gene (7 bases). This CDR3 comprises 12 residues. Germline CDR1 is SGHTA and CDR2 is FQGTGA.

Ten or more counts support this clonotype. This rearrangement joins TRBV6-2 or TRBV6-3 to TRBJ2-2; 14 bases line up with TRBD2. Germline V gene sequence: CDR1 MNHEY, CDR2 SVGEGT. Trimming took 2 bases from V and 0 from J; bases not matched to a gene: 5. CDR3 length: 19 residues. The CDR3 protein is CASSYPTSGRAPNTGELFF. CDR3 in DNA: TGTGCCAGCAGTTACCCGACTAGCGGGAGGGCCCCGAACACCGGGGAGCTGTTTTTT.

In this sample, this clonotype turned up many times. This rearrangement joins TRBV29-1 to TRBJ2-1, with 8 bases lining up with TRBD2. This CDR3 comprises 12 residues. The J segment lost 6 bases and the V segment lost 6 bases, leaving 4 bases of the junction unmatched. From germline, CDR1 is SQVTM and CDR2 ANQGSEA. CDR3 region: CSVDGGGNEQFF. The CDR3 bases are TGCAGCGTGGACGGGGGGGGCAATGAGCAGTTCTTC.

This clonotype was detected many times. J is TRBJ2-7 and V is TRBV30; D tentatively reads TRBD1 or TRBD2 (6 bases each). The CDR3 length is 13 residues. Germline CDR1 reads GTSNPN; CDR2 reads SVGIG (reference sequence). The V gene lost 5 bases and the J gene lost 3 bases, with 14 bases spanning the gap. Written as DNA, the CDR3 is TGTGCCTGGCAAAGGGGGGTTGGCTACGAGCAGTACTTC. It codes for CAWQRGVGYEQYF.

This clonotype was seen ten or more times. This chain uses TRBV7-2 with TRBJ2-1; TRBD2 matches at 8 bases. The CDR3 length is 17 residues. The trim removed 2 bases at V and 6 bases at J, leaving 12 bases unmatched. Per the germline V gene, CDR1 is SGHTA and CDR2 is FQGNSA. CDR3 DNA: TGTGCCAGCAGCTTACAGTTTAGCGGGGCCCCCTCCAATGAGCAGTTCTTC. It yields the protein CASSLQFSGAPSNEQFF.